The source of this T cell receptor beta chain is a study of cytomegalovirus exposure and HLA in healthy donors. Study-wide context: T cells numbering about 180 million yielded around 120 million unique TCR beta sequences in an earlier analysis. Counted in an early data release were roughly 87 million unique TCRs from HLA-typed donors. Study results and limitations: Later genetic work tied a missense DCLRE1C variant to beta-chain V and J trimming.

Germline V gene lookup returns CDR1 SGHVS and CDR2 FNYEAQ. J lost 7 bases, V lost 0 bases, and 8 bases had no gene match. The CDR3 totals 15 residues. As to this clone: The target antigen is unknown.

Primers: 60 Vbeta forward and 13 Jbeta reverse. Repertoires were generated with immunoSEQ multiplex PCR, while TCRdb's copy carries only in-frame clones and drops some. The sample carries about 170,000 clones, 70% to 90% recorded once. The chain uses TRBV7-6 and TRBJ2-7; the match to TRBD2 covers 8 bases. Material for sequencing was PBMCs. The clonotype originates from a man aged 25 to 45 in good health and CMV-seropositive. The CDR3 nucleotides are TGTGCCAGCAGCTTAGCAACGGGAGGGCCTGGGGAGCAGTACTTC. Translating gives CASSLATGGPGEQYF.